The 15 T cell receptor beta chains listed next were all sequenced from one sample in a study of regulatory T cells in long-lasting Graves disease. Noted time point: persistent/refractory GD, antithyroid drugs over 5 years with positive TRAb. Following extraction of RNA from PBMCs, that RNA was used to make the TCR library. To make TCR beta libraries, researchers used iRepertoire HTBI primers and Arm-PCR of CDR3 regions. One entry per CDR3 protein, called by TCRdb with MiXCR from the multiplex PCR reads. The sample lists 400,000 to 500,000 distinct CDR3 sequences, roughly 21% seen once, with roughly 7.1% in the top ten. Sequenced here: peripheral blood mononuclear cells (PBMCs), sampled when the disease was refractory, from a patient treated with antithyroid drugs. These receptors originate from a female donor with Graves disease.

The sample holds many counts of this clonotype. This chain uses TRBV28 with TRBJ1-1; D is uncertain. The germline V gene encodes CDR1 MDHEN and CDR2 SYDVKM. V was pared by 4 bases and J by 5 bases, with 14 bases between. This CDR3 comprises 14 residues. As DNA, the CDR3 is TGTGCCAGCAGTTATTTTTCCGTGGGTACTGAAGCTTTCTTT. It specifies CASSYFSVGTEAFF. Filled out from reference TRBV28 and TRBJ1-1, the complete variable domain reads DVKVTQSSRYLVKRTGEKVFLECVQDMDHENMFWYRQDPGLGLRLIYFSYDVKMKEKGDIPEGYSVSREKKERFSLILESASTNQTSMYLCASSYFSVGTEAFFGQGTRLTVV.

This clonotype showed up many times. V and J are TRBV28 and TRBJ1-5, with a tentative D call TRBD1 (6 bases). Between the trimmed V and J ends, which lost 4 bases and 7 bases, there was a span of 17 bases. The CDR3 extends over 15 amino acids. Germline CDR1 reads MDHEN; CDR2 reads SYDVKM. This chain's CDR3 is CASSSTSGAEQPQHF. The CDR3 nucleotides read TGTGCCAGCAGTTCAACATCAGGGGCCGAGCAGCCCCAGCATTTT.

V and J are TRBV6-5 and TRBJ2-2, with TRBD2 identical over 12 bases. This CDR3 region has 16 residues. V dropped 2 bases and J dropped 6; count of bases not matched to a gene: 4. Germline values: CDR1 MNHEY, CDR2 SVGAGI. This CDR3 reads CASSYPRLAGAGELFF. The DNA for the CDR3 is TGTGCCAGCAGTTACCCTAGACTAGCGGGAGCCGGGGAGCTGTTTTTT.

The chain employs TRBV5-6 and TRBJ1-2; the D gene is possibly TRBD1 (5 bases). The CDR3 has 15 amino acids. V lost 4 bases and J 2 bases, leaving 15 bases between the germline ends. In germline, CDR1 is SGHDT, CDR2 YYEEEE. The CDR3 region has the DNA TGTGCCAGCAGCGGAGAGGGGCCAGGGAACTATGGCTACACCTTC. Its translation: CASSGEGPGNYGYTF.

The chain is built from TRBV5-1 and TRBJ1-2; 9 positions agree with TRBD1. The ends lost 7 bases at V and 8 bases at J; junction bases unmatched: 6. The germline CDR1 and CDR2 sequences are SGHRS and YFSETQ. The CDR3 spans 12 residues. CDR3 in amino acids: CASGRDREGYTF. DNA for the CDR3: TGCGCCAGCGGCCGGGACAGGGAAGGCTACACCTTC.

The gene calls are TRBV5-6 and TRBJ2-3; D is ambiguous. Deletions cut 5 bases from V and 4 bases from J, with 14 bases between. CDR3 length equals 14 residues. Germline CDR1 SGHDT, CDR2 YYEEEE. The DNA for the CDR3 is TGTGCCAGCAGTCCAACGAGTTCGTCAGATACGCAGTATTTT. Its protein product is CASSPTSSSDTQYF.

This clonotype was seen a few times. The chain carries TRBV20-1 and TRBJ2-5; 11 nucleotides line up with TRBD2. Germline assignment: CDR1 DFQATT and CDR2 SNEGSKA (reference sequence). The junction had 10 bases not matched to a gene; V was cut back by 0 bases and J by 1 base. The CDR3 has 18 residues. In DNA, the CDR3 is TGCAGTGCTAGAGATCCGACTAGCGGGGTGGGCACCCAAGAGACCCAGTACTTC. Its translation is CSARDPTSGVGTQETQYF.

The rearrangement uses TRBV2 and TRBJ1-2; D gene uncertain. This CDR3 region has 14 residues. The V gene's germline CDR1 is SNHLY and CDR2 FYNNEI. Trimming stripped 7 bases from V and 2 bases from J, with 14 bases between. CDR3 region: CASNLAQGNYGYTF. The CDR3 DNA reads as TGTGCCAGCAATCTGGCCCAAGGGAACTATGGCTACACCTTC.

The rearrangement uses TRBV5-1 and TRBJ1-1; TRBD1 is a possible D gene (5 bases). Germline V gene sequence: CDR1 SGHRS, CDR2 YFSETQ. Deletions cut 4 bases from V and 0 bases from J, with 19 bases between. CDR3 length: 17 amino acids. CDR3 amino acids: CASSLGAGSRVNTEAFF. The CDR3 nucleotides read TGCGCCAGCAGCCTCGGGGCGGGGAGTCGGGTGAACACTGAAGCTTTCTTT.

The chain carries TRBV24-1 and TRBJ2-6, with 9 nucleotides matching TRBD1. Unmatched junction bases numbered 7, after V lost 3 bases and J lost 2 bases. Looked up from germline, CDR1 is KGHDR and CDR2 is SFDVKD. The CDR3 totals 18 residues. CDR3 bases: TGTGCCACCAGTGATGCCCGGGACAGGGTGACTGGGGCCAACGTCCTGACTTTC. Protein sequence: CATSDARDRVTGANVLTF.

Regarding this clonotype: This may arise from a read error, as a much more abundant clone is one base away. The V gene is TRBV28, the J gene TRBJ1-1, with D perhaps matching TRBD1 (6 bases). The CDR3 has 19 residues. Trimming shortened V by 4 bases and J by 3 bases, and 27 bases separated the two germline ends. Per germline, CDR1 MDHEN and CDR2 SYDVKM. CDR3 in amino acids: CASSSVRQASHLMDTEAFF. The CDR3 DNA reads TGTGCCAGCAGTTCCGTTCGACAGGCCTCCCACCTCATGGACACTGAAGCTTTCTTT.

The table lists this clonotype with a few counts. The gene calls are TRBV2 and TRBJ1-1; 9 nucleotides agree with TRBD1. This CDR3 region has 15 residues. Germline CDR1 reads SNHLY; CDR2 reads FYNNEI. J gave up 2 bases and V 6 bases, and 7 bases lay outside the gene matches. The DNA of the CDR3 is TGTGCCAGCAGGTCGACAGGGGGGGATAACACTGAAGCTTTCTTT. Amino acid sequence: CASRSTGGDNTEAFF.

The CDR3 loop reads CAISVRKSYEQYF. The CDR3 DNA reads TGTGCCATCAGTGTCAGGAAGAGTTACGAGCAGTACTTC. V usage is TRBV10-3 and J usage is TRBJ2-7; no reliable D call. Germline assignment: CDR1 ENHRY and CDR2 SYGVKD. Trimming cost V 4 bases and J 4 bases, with 11 bases left between them. The CDR3 has 13 residues.

This clonotype showed up just a few times. The rearrangement joins TRBV29-1 to TRBJ1-2; D gene unclear. Germline V gives CDR1 SQVTM, CDR2 ANQGSEA. This CDR3 comprises 15 residues. The V end was cut by 0 bases, the J end by 2 bases, with 13 bases between. CDR3: CSVEDFGFENYGYTF. Here the CDR3 DNA reads TGCAGCGTTGAAGATTTCGGGTTCGAAAACTATGGCTACACCTTC. Filled out from reference TRBV29-1 and TRBJ1-2, the complete variable domain reads SAVISQKPSRDICQRGTSLTIQCQVDSQVTMMFWYRQQPGQSLTLIATANQGSEATYESGFVIDKFPISRPNLTFSTLTVSNMSPEDSSIYLCSVEDFGFENYGYTFGSGTRLTVV.

This clonotype was observed a handful of times. The chain links TRBV30 to TRBJ1-1, with D perhaps TRBD1 (5 bases). Trimming stripped 5 bases from V and 1 base from J, with 14 bases between. Germline V gene data show CDR1 as GTSNPN and CDR2 as SVGIG (reference sequence). The CDR3 is 14 residues long. The CDR3 is CAWGPGLPNTEAFF. Here the CDR3 DNA reads TGTGCCTGGGGGCCGGGACTGCCGAACACTGAAGCTTTCTTT.